This passage covers 4 T cell receptor beta chains from one sample sequenced in a study of cytomegalovirus exposure and HLA in healthy donors (dated by TCRdb to about 2017). Receptors were amplified or captured by the immunoSEQ multiplex PCR assay. The multiplex PCR relied on a mix of 60 forward primers for TCR Vbeta segments and 13 reverse primers for TCR Jbeta segments. TCRdb's version of the immuneACCESS table is confined to in-frame rearrangements and falls short of the full clone set. An unresolved V gene accounts for under half of the shortfall where checked; the remainder is of unknown origin. In all, the sample holds 190,000 or so clones, and approximately 83% of those were seen once. The ten largest clones capture around 9.6% of the sample. The specimen was PBMCs. The receptors shown here come from a woman between 45 and 60 years old in good health and CMV-seropositive.

The genes are TRBV2 and TRBJ2-6; the D is unclear. Trimming took 6 bases from V and 0 from J, leaving 6 bases between them. Germline CDR1 is SNHLY and CDR2 is FYNNEI. This CDR3 is 14 amino acids long. The CDR3 sequence: CASRIASGANVLTF. Written as DNA, the CDR3 is TGTGCCAGCAGAATAGCCTCTGGGGCCAACGTCCTGACTTTC.

This chain connects TRBV27 to TRBJ2-3; 8 bases fit TRBD1. The junction had 9 bases not matched to a gene; V was cut back by 5 bases and J by 5 bases. The CDR3 is 15 amino acids. From germline, CDR1 is MNHEY and CDR2 SMNVEV (reference sequence). The CDR3 is CASSAGTGRGDTQYF. The CDR3 DNA reads as TGTGCCAGCAGTGCCGGGACAGGTAGGGGAGATACGCAGTATTTT.

The CDR3 loop is CAWSLTSGLGGTQYF. In DNA, the CDR3 is TGTGCCTGGAGTTTAACTAGCGGGCTGGGCGGGACCCAGTACTTC. This sequence joins TRBV30 and TRBJ2-5, with 9 nucleotides matching TRBD2. The trim removed 2 bases at V and 7 bases at J, leaving 11 bases unmatched. The germline CDR1 and CDR2 sequences are GTSNPN and SVGIG (reference sequence). This CDR3 has 15 amino acids.

This clone has only one observation. This chain links TRBV27 with TRBJ1-1; D is possibly TRBD1 (5 bases). CDR3 size: 14 residues. Germline values: CDR1 MNHEY, CDR2 SMNVEV (reference sequence). V was clipped by 1 base and J by 6 bases, with 12 bases between them. The chain's CDR3 is CASSLWGRGAEAFF. The CDR3 DNA reads as TGTGCCAGCAGTTTATGGGGTCGGGGGGCTGAAGCTTTCTTT.